The following is a T cell receptor (beta chain) sequence with its context. Its antigen is still unknown. No base qualities exist here, and no much larger clone lies one base off it. The sample is drawn from a study of blood T cell repertoires in COVID-19 (TCRdb year 2020). Regarding the study in general: Collaborator samples came from the United States, Italy and Spain and covered acute and convalescent phases of COVID-19. The material from the prospective study consisted of cDNA or gDNA derived from T cells, B-cell-depleted T cells, or PBMCs. The dataset comprised deeply sampled blood TCRbeta repertoires from subjects exposed to, actively infected with, or recovered from COVID-19. The repertoires were released in a freely available public database intended as a resource for research on the immune response to SARS-CoV-2. Samples were obtained from the ongoing ImmuneRACE study (first 160 participants) and from some 1,200 subjects provided by 6 global collaborators. The sample metadata nearly always contained a de-identified subject ID, COVID-19 status, age in years and sex. Where HLA class I and class II types were available, the types were taken from metadata supplied by the sample provider, not from assay-based typing.

Another Seattle source contributed samples from volunteer blood donors who had recovered from COVID-19. Collaborating institutions collected whole blood in K2EDTA tubes following their own protocols. For TCRbeta analysis, collaborators shipped samples in one of three forms: frozen whole blood, isolated PBMCs, or DNA extracted from either of those sample types. Findings and caveats that apply to the study as a whole: The quantity of clinical and demographic metadata differed by source and by participant and was supplied without curation.

The germline ends are 11 bases apart after V is trimmed by 0 bases and J by 11 bases. From the germline V gene, CDR1 is SGHRS and CDR2 is YFSETQ. The CDR3 has 12 amino acids, counting the end cysteine and phenylalanine. The read is trimmed to its CDR3 DNA, 36 bases read in frame from base 1. TCRbeta CDR3 regions were amplified from genomic DNA using the immunoSEQ Assay, a bias-controlled multiplex PCR. Per the source publication's procedure: The number of nucleated cells in each sample was estimated from the amplification of reference gene primers within the assay. Sequence reads were collapsed and filtered to measure the absolute abundance of every unique TCRbeta CDR3 rearrangement. For each sample, productive Simpson clonality was calculated as the square root of Simpson's diversity index across productive rearrangements. As stored in TCRdb, this immuneACCESS dataset retains in-frame rearrangements with V and J assigned. A fraction of the clones does not appear; measured against another copy, unresolved V genes explain less than half of the discrepancy, and the remainder lacks a known reason. The V and J calls and clone size were taken over from that table, and D and trimming were inferred from the DNA. The sample has fewer than 300,000 clones on record, about nine tenths of them singletons. 1.5% of the sample goes to the ten largest clones.

This receptor was identified in a woman in her thirties or forties who had recovered from COVID-19. Here the chain combines TRBV5-1 and TRBJ1-1, with TRBD1 tentatively as D gene (5 bases match). Sequencing was carried out using peripheral blood. The DNA sequence reads TGCGCCAGCAGCTTGGACCAGGGATGGGCTTTCTTT. The encoded protein is CASSLDQGWAFF.